This TCR beta chain was recorded in a study of shared T cell receptors in the human thymus. CDR3 size: 16 residues. Germline V lookup: CDR1 LNHDA, CDR2 SQIVND (reference sequence). V was clipped by 7 bases and J by 4 bases; unmatched bases: 7. The repertoire was sequenced with immunoSEQ multiplex PCR; TCRdb's copy has only in-frame clones and lacks some. The data contain 600,000 or so clones, approximately 89% of them singletons. These data were also filed under a second study, of human thymus T cells. According to that study: Thymic as well as blood repertoires seemed to favor certain V and J genes unevenly.

The sample taken for sequencing was thymocytes. The chain recombines TRBV19 with TRBJ2-2; 12 bases are a match to TRBD2. This TCR derives from a boy less than two years old with a congenital heart defect. This chain's CDR3 is CASNQQLAGGTGELFF. CDR3 coding DNA: TGTGCCAGTAACCAACAACTAGCGGGAGGCACCGGGGAGCTGTTTTTT.